These 5 T cell receptor beta chains were sequenced from one sample in a study of vaccination effects on CD4 cells after COVID-19. Antigen-specific CD4+ T cells were expanded (with viral peptide pools) by the ViraFEST assay ahead of sequencing. Subsequent to a culture period of roughly 11 days, CD4+ T cells were isolated. Two-dose BNT162b2 or mRNA-1273 vaccination was given to participants. No cognate antigen is known for these TCRs. Some clones are missing from TCRdb's copy, which holds only in-frame ones; the method was immunoSEQ multiplex PCR. The sample gives tens of thousands of clones, about 80% of which show up once; 0.95% to 1.5% is in the top ten. Sequences were derived from CD4+ T cells from PBMCs cultured with HCoV-229E spike peptides, sampled after COVID-19 vaccination. These receptors all come from a human donor who received a COVID-19 vaccine.

The V call is TRBV4-1, the J call TRBJ1-4; TRBD1 aligns across 9 bases. CDR3 size: 16 residues. Germline V gene data show CDR1 as MGHRA and CDR2 as YSYEKL. V dropped 0 bases and J dropped 8; count of bases not matched to a gene: 7. CDR3 sequence reads: CASSQETGQGVEKLFF. CDR3 in DNA: TGCGCCAGCAGCCAAGAGACGGGACAGGGTGTCGAAAAACTGTTTTTT.

V gene TRBV19 combines with J gene TRBJ1-1; 8 positions match TRBD1. V was clipped by 5 bases and J by 1 base; unmatched bases: 6. The CDR3 spans 15 residues. Germline CDR1 and CDR2: LNHDA and SQIVND (reference sequence). CDR3 residues: CASSPLDRGNTEAFF. The CDR3 DNA reads TGTGCCAGTAGTCCCCTCGACAGGGGGAACACTGAAGCTTTCTTT.

The chain combines TRBV2 with TRBJ2-3; D remains unclear. Looked up from germline, CDR1 is SNHLY and CDR2 is FYNNEI. The germline V and J ends were trimmed by 3 bases and 0 bases, with 7 bases remaining between them. This CDR3 is built from 14 residues. CDR3 coding DNA: TGTGCCAGCAGTGATGTTTTTAGCACAGATACGCAGTATTTT. This translates into CASSDVFSTDTQYF.

The V gene is TRBV9, the J gene TRBJ2-2; D assignment may be TRBD1 or TRBD2 (6 bases each). Germline-derived CDR1 and CDR2 are SGDLS and YYNGEE. The CDR3 consists of 17 residues. Trimming removed 6 bases from V and 2 bases from J, with 20 bases in between. CDR3 region: CASTKQGLGQNTGELFF. The CDR3 nucleotides read TGTGCCAGCACAAAACAGGGACTGGGCCAAAACACCGGGGAGCTGTTTTTT.

This chain uses TRBV24-1 with TRBJ2-5; D ambiguous. Germline-derived CDR1 and CDR2 are KGHDR and SFDVKD. Trimming stripped 3 bases from V and 1 base from J, with 11 bases between. This CDR3 comprises 15 residues. The CDR3 nucleotides are TGTGCCACCAGTGATCCATCTTCCACCCAAGAGACCCAGTACTTC. It codes for CATSDPSSTQETQYF.